Presented here are 6 T cell receptor beta chains from one specimen sequenced in a study of early T cells in non-severe SARS-CoV-2 infection. TCRdb analysed the 5' RACE reads with MiXCR anew, one entry per CDR3 protein. The data contain roughly 53,000 distinct CDR3 sequences, around 8.6% of them singletons. This material consisted of whole blood, taken at baseline. These receptors were collected from an adult who was a healthcare worker with PCR-confirmed SARS-CoV-2 infection or an uninfected control (not recorded which).

J is TRBJ1-1 and V is TRBV20-1; D is ambiguous. Germline V CDR1 and CDR2: DFQATT, SNEGSKA (reference sequence). This CDR3 comprises 15 residues. V lost 2 bases and J lost 0, with 13 bases in between. CDR3 region: CSARYRRIMNTEAFF. DNA for the CDR3: TGCAGTGCTAGATACCGGAGAATAATGAACACTGAAGCTTTCTTT.

V and J are TRBV5-6 and TRBJ2-1; D unresolved. Trimming left V 4 bases short and J 4 bases short, with 3 bases between. CDR1 is SGHDT and CDR2 is YYEEEE in the germline V gene. The CDR3 is 11 amino acids. The CDR3 spells CASSNYNEQFF. The CDR3 coding sequence is TGTGCCAGCAGCAATTACAATGAGCAGTTCTTC. The full variable domain, with the rest looked up from reference TRBV5-6 and TRBJ2-1, is DAGVTQSPTHLIKTRGQQVTLRCSPKSGHDTVSWYQQALGQGPQFIFQYYEEEERQRGNFPDRFSGHQFPNYSSELNVNALLLGDSALYLCASSNYNEQFFGPGTRLTVL.

The chain carries TRBV18 and TRBJ2-7, with TRBD1 matching over 10 bases. The germline V gene has CDR1 KGHSH and CDR2 LQKENI. CDR3 length: 17 residues. With V trimmed by 0 bases and J by 5 bases, 10 bases remained unmatched. CDR3 DNA sequence: TGTGCCAGCTCACCACCACCTTGGGACAGGGGTTTGCACGAGCAGTACTTC. This translates into CASSPPPWDRGLHEQYF.

In its sample, this clonotype was seen many times. The genes are TRBV7-9 and TRBJ2-6; D gene unclear. V gave up 4 bases and J gave up 0 bases, with 1 base separating them. The germline CDR1 and CDR2 sequences are SEHNR and FQNEAQ (reference sequence). The CDR3 has 13 amino acids. Here the CDR3 DNA reads TGTGCCAGCAGCTCCTCTGGGGCCAACGTCCTGACTTTC. It codes for CASSSSGANVLTF.

This clonotype showed up many times. The CDR3 DNA follows: TGTGCCAGCAGCTTTGTCTCCGCTGAAGCTTTCTTT. Protein: CASSFVSAEAFF. The chain employs TRBV7-9 and TRBJ1-1; D ambiguous. Trimming pared 3 bases from V and 6 bases from J, leaving 8 bases between. The CDR3 is 12 amino acids. Germline V gene lookup returns CDR1 SEHNR and CDR2 FQNEAQ (reference sequence).

There are a few counts of this clonotype. V gene TRBV7-2 combines with J gene TRBJ2-1, with D unresolved. The CDR3 contains 15 residues. The ends were cut back, 7 bases at V and 0 bases at J, with 13 bases in the middle. Germline CDR1 SGHTA, CDR2 FQGNSA. The CDR3 here is CASIPFSRSYNEQFF. CDR3 bases: TGTGCCAGCATCCCCTTTAGCCGCTCCTACAATGAGCAGTTCTTC.